The TCR beta chain under discussion was sequenced for a study of post-analysis software for immune sequencing data. This clonotype showed up just a few times. Its antigen is still unknown. The length of the CDR3 is 12 residues. Germline loops: CDR1 SEHNR, CDR2 FQNEAQ (reference sequence). The germline V and J ends were trimmed by 5 bases and 2 bases, with 6 bases remaining between them. TCR beta libraries were prepared from cDNA with unique molecular identifiers. The authors obtained 400,000 to 600,000 cDNA molecules from approximately 1 to 10 million T cells. TCRdb re-called the PCR reads through MiXCR, storing one row per CDR3 protein. The sample includes roughly 700,000 distinct CDR3 sequences, about 32% of them seen just once. Study-wide results and limits: Relative to controls, patients had roughly five TRBV segments at higher frequency, with TRBV5-6, TRBV5-1 and TRBV20-1 among these. Multiple sclerosis patients had significantly lower normalized Chao1 diversity than controls.

The receptor was isolated from a girl aged 5 to 17 with multiple sclerosis. The gene calls are TRBV7-9 and TRBJ1-2; D is unresolved. Sequencing was performed on blood. The CDR3 nucleotides read TGTGCCAGCAGCGTTTCGAACTATGGCTACACCTTC. Residues: CASSVSNYGYTF.